This TCR beta chain was identified in a study of read filtering for tumor transcriptome and immune sequencing (dated by TCRdb to the early 2020s). A note on the overall study: The cohort consisted of approximately 17 male and around 15 female patients, with a mean age of around 66 years and an age range of roughly 45 to 80. By revised international staging, 8 or 9 patients were R-ISS I, some 16 were R-ISS II and 7 were R-ISS III. After DNase treatment, whole-transcriptome libraries were prepared with the TruSeq RNA Access Library Prep Kit. TCR-region mapped reads per sample ranged from about 4.05 to 11 million with IR-seq versus only about 85 to 1,300 with RNA-seq. TCR repertoires obtained by targeted immune repertoire sequencing and by bulk whole-transcriptome sequencing performed on the same bone marrow samples were compared. One of the main goals was to work out a read-filtering strategy for immune repertoire data, in particular whether clonotypes backed by only a single read should be removed. Summary of the overall study and its limitations: In IR-seq, roughly 79% of clonotypes but approximately 3.7% of total reads were represented by single-read clonotypes, whereas in RNA-seq, around three quarters of clonotypes and about 40% of reads were represented by single-read clonotypes. IR-seq captured clonotypes at much higher depth and more reliably than RNA-seq, and smaller IR-seq throughput sufficed to identify most shared clonotypes. The sorted CD138-negative fraction was composed of a mixed bone marrow immune population rather than of purified T cells. When single-read clonotypes were removed, the proportions of shared clonotypes in IR-seq and RNA-seq correlated more strongly.

This clonotype was seen at least ten times. It has no known antigen specificity. Per-base qualities were not stored, and no clone one base away is much larger. Starting from approximately 0.4 ug RNA, TCR libraries were constructed with the Immunoverse kit using molecular barcoded adaptors that cover the alpha/delta and beta/gamma chains. The same RNA used for transcriptome sequencing was used for TCR library preparation. Sequencing of the TCR libraries was done on an Illumina HiSeq 4000 with 2 x 150 cycles. Processing in the source paper ran as follows. With MiXCR, TCR reads were aligned to human V, D, J and C references and assembled into CDR3 clonotypes, with quality filtering and error correction included. The tcR package in R was used for analysis of clonotype counts and gene usage diversity. Raw mapping reads were checked after the RNA-seq reads had been mapped by STAR aligner version 2.5.3a onto the human GRCh37 genome. To test the effect of sequencing depth on detected clonotypes, IR-seq fastq files were randomly downsampled using Seqtk 1.3. Using fastp trimming at Q25 and MiXCR clonotype assembly, TCRdb reanalyzed the public sequencing data and kept in-frame beta chains. One record per CDR3 amino acid sequence lists the most common genes and DNA. Here the V and J calls rest on TCRdb's processing, not on the authors' analysis. The sample yields some 40,000 distinct CDR3 sequences; around 13% were counted once. The ten top clones hold around 18% of the sample.

Each patient had bone marrow sampled at the time of active disease. Ficoll-Hypaque density gradient centrifugation was used to isolate the bone marrow mononuclear cells. Myeloma plasma cells were removed and CD138-negative cells were obtained by negative selection following labeling with CD138 magnetic microbeads on a MACS separator. Purity of the isolated cells was checked by flow cytometry on an Attune NxT using CD138 antibodies. TRIzol reagent was used to extract total RNA, which was then quantified with a NanoDrop spectrophotometer. Paired RNA-seq and IR-seq were performed on each patient's CD138-negative bone marrow sample. Sequencing used a population of CD138-negative cells sorted from bone marrow. The cell subset or site tag for this specimen amounts to: bone marrow mononuclear cells depleted of CD138+ plasma/myeloma cells by negative magnetic selection. This clonotype originated in a donor aged 40 or older with multiple myeloma.

The DNA sequence is as follows: TGCAGTGCTGCAATGATTGAAGCTTTCTTT. This is translated as CSAAMIEAFF. Recombination connected TRBV20-1 to TRBJ1-1; confidence is insufficient to name the D gene. CDR1 DFQATT and CDR2 SNEGSKA were looked up in the germline V gene (reference sequence). The CDR3 runs 10 amino acids, cysteine and phenylalanine included. CDR3 DNA only is kept here, 30 bases in frame from base 1. V is pared back by 5 bases and J by 7 bases, with 8 bases lying between the germline termini.